This TCR beta chain was sequenced for a study of blood T cell repertoires in COVID-19. Study-level information: Sites across the United States, Italy and Spain contributed samples from acute and convalescent COVID-19. Nucleic acid was either cDNA or gDNA, and it came from T cells, B-cell-depleted T cells, or PBMCs.

There are 14 residues in the CDR3. In germline, CDR1 is SGHRS, CDR2 YFSETQ. The V gene lost 4 bases and the J gene lost 0 bases, with 9 bases spanning the gap. Per the original methods: Nucleated cell number was recorded as an estimate derived from reference gene primer amplification. TCRdb's table, derived via immunoSEQ multiplex PCR, lists solely in-frame clones and lacks some. V and J calls and clone size are those listed in that table; D and trimming were worked out from the DNA. This sample has more than 85,000 clones, with under 90% found just once. The sequenced sample was peripheral blood. V usage is TRBV5-1 and J usage is TRBJ2-3; a possible D gene is TRBD1 (5 bases). The TCR was taken from a woman between 45 and 65 years old with acute or convalescent COVID-19. CDR3 in amino acids: CASSMTESTDTQYF. CDR3 sequence (DNA): TGCGCCAGCAGCATGACAGAAAGCACAGATACGCAGTATTTT.